This TCR beta chain was sequenced for a study of cytomegalovirus exposure and HLA in healthy donors. Overall study results and limits: Previous analysis showed most TCR beta V segments were productive about 90% or about 30% of the time. A later analysis showed TCR association rates differing by HLA locus, peaking at DRB1 and lowest at HLA-C. Apparent HLA restriction characterized most CMV-associated TCR beta chains in a later analysis. Presence/absence analyses treated sequencing depth as roughly uniform across donors.

PCR was performed using 60 Vbeta and 13 Jbeta primers. TCRdb's copy holds only in-frame clones and misses some; the assay was immunoSEQ multiplex PCR. Its table lists some 51,000 clones. The CDR3 runs 14 residues. CDR1 is GTSNPN and CDR2 is SVGIG in the germline V gene (reference sequence). Trimming took 1 base from V and 7 from J; bases not matched to a gene: 6. With respect to this clone: Its antigen is unknown.

The receptor was isolated from a man aged 50-59 years in good health and CMV-seropositive. The rearrangement links TRBV30 to TRBJ2-7; 11 nucleotides match TRBD1. Sample: PBMCs. CDR3 protein: CAWSGGQGVKEQYF. The CDR3 DNA is TGTGCCTGGAGTGGGGGACAGGGGGTGAAGGAGCAGTACTTC.